This T cell receptor beta chain was recovered during a study of blood T cell repertoires in COVID-19. Study-wide context: The study drew acute and convalescent COVID-19 samples from the United States, Italy and Spain. From T cells, B-cell-depleted T cells, or PBMCs came the material, which was cDNA or gDNA.

The data were produced by immunoSEQ multiplex PCR, yet TCRdb's version contains in-frame clones alone and is incomplete. The sample has a few hundred thousand clones, about four fifths seen once. The sequence came from a woman aged 40 to 50 who had recovered from COVID-19. Sequencing was done on a sample of peripheral blood.

CDR3 region: CASSTQTGQGSSYNEQFF. The CDR3 coding sequence is TGTGCCAGCAGCACCCAGACGGGACAGGGAAGCTCCTACAATGAGCAGTTCTTC. The chain links TRBV11-2 to TRBJ2-1, with 9 positions matching TRBD1. Unmatched junction bases numbered 11, after V lost 5 bases and J lost 0 bases. CDR3 length equals 18 residues. The V gene's germline CDR1 is SGHAT and CDR2 FQNNGV.